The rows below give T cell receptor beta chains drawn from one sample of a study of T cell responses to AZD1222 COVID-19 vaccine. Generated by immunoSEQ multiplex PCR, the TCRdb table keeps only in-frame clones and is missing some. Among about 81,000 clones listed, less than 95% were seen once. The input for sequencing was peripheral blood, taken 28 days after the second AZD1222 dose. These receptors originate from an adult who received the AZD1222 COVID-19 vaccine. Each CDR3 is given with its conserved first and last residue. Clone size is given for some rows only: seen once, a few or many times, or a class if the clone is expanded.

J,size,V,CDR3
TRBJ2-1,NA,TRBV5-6,CASTPPGRFDEQFF
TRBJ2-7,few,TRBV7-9,CASSPGTSGETYEQYF
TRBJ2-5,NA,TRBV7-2,CASSLLEETQYF
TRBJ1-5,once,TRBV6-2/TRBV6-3,CASSRDPNQPQHF
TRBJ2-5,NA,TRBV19,CASSISGNRETQYF
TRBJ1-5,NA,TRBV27,CASSPGAVGNQPQHF
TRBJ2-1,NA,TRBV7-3,CASSSTGTSGSWQHNEQFF
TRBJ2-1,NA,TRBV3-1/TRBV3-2,CASTRTSGSDEQFF
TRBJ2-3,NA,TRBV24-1,CATSTGLAGGRLVADTQYF
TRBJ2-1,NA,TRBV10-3,CAISVGTSGYNEQFF
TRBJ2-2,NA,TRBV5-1,CASSPQGVDAGELFF
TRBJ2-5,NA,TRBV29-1,CSVERTGAVQETQYF
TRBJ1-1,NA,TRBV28,CASSFQEITGEAFF
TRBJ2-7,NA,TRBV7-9,CASSPRDSVLNEQYF
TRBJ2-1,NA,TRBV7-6,CASSTGTSGSSLPYNEQFF
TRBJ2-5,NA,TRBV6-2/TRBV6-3,CASSKTTQGTQYF
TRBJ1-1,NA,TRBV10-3,CASRGLPNTEAFF
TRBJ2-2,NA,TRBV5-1,CASTWTADTGELFF
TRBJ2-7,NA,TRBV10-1,CASSASPGLEQYF
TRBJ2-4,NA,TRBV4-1,CASSQGIVLVKNIQYF
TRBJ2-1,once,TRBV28,CASSLGGRGYNEQFF
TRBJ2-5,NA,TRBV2,CASSPTGTTFETQYF